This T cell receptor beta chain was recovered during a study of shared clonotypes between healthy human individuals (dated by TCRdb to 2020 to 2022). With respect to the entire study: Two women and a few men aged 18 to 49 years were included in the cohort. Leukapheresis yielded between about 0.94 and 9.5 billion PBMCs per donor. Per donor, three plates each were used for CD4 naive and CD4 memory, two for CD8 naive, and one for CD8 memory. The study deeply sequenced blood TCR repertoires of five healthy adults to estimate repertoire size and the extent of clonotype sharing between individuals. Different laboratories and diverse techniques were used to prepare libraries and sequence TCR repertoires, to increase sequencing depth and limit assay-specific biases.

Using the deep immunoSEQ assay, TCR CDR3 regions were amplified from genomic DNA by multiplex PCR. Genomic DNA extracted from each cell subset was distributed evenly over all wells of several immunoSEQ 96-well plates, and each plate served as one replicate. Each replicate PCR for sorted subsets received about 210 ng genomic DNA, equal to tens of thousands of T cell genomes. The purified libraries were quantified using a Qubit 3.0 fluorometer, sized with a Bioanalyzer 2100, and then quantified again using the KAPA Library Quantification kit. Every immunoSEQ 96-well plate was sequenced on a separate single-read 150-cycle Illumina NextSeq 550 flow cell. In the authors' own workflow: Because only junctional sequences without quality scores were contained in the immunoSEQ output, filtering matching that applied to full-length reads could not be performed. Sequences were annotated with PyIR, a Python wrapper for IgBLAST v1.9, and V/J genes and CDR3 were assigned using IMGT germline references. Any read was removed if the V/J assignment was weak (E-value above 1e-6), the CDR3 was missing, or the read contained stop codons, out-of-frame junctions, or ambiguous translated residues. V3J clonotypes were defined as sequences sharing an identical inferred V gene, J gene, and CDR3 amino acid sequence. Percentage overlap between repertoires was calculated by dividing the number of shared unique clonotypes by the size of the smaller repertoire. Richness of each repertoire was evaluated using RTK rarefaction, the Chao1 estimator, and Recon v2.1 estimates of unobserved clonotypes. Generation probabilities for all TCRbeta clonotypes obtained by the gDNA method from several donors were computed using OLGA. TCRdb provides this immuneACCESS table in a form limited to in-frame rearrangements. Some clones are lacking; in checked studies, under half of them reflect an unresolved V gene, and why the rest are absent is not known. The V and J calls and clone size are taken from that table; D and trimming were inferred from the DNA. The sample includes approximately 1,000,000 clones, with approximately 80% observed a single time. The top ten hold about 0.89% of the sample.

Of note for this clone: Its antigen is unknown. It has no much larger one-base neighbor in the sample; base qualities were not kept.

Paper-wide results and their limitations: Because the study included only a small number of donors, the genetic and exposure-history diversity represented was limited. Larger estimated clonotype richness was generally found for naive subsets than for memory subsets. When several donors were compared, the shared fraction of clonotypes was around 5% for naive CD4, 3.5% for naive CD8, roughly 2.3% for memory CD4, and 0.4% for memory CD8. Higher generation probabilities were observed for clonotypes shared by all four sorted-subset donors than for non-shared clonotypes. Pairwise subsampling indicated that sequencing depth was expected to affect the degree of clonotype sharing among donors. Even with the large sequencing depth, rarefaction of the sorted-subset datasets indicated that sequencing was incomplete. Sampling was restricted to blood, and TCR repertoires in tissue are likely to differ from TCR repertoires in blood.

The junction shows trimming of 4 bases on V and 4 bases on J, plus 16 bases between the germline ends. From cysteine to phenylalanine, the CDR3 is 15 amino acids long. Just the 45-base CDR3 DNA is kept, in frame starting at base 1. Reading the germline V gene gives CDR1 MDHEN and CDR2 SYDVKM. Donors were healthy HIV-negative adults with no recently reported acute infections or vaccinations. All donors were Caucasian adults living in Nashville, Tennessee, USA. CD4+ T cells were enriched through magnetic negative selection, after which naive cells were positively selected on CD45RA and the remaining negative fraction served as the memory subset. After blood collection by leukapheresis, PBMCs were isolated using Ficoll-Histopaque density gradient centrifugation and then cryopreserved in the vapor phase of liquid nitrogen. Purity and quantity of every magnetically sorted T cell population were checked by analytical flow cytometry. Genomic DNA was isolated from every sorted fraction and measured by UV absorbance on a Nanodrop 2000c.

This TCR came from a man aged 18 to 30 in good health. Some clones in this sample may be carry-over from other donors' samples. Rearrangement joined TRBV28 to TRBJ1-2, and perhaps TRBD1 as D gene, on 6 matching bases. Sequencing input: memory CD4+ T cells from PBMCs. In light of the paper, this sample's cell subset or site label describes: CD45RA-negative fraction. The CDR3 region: CASSSGTPRGYGYTF. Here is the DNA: TGTGCCAGCAGTTCTGGGACACCACGCGGCTATGGCTACACCTTC.